The rows below give T cell receptor beta chains drawn from one sample of a study of shared clonotypes between healthy human individuals. TCRdb keeps only in-frame clones here, not all; method: immunoSEQ multiplex PCR. Among about 1 million clones, approximately 80% were seen once, and the ten largest hold 0.5% to 0.6%. What was sequenced was memory CD4+ T cells from PBMCs. These receptors all stem from a man between 18 and 35 years old in good health. Some clones in this sample may be carry-over from other donors' samples. CDR3s include the opening cysteine and the closing phenylalanine or tryptophan. D genes are given only for firm matches. Size is stated for part of the rows, as once, few or many counts, or as a class when the clone is expanded.

v_gene: TRBV4-2
abundance: .
d_gene: .
j_gene: TRBJ2-2
len: 13
CDR3aa: CASSSRDTGELFF
CDR3nt: TGTGCCAGCAGCTCCCGGGACACCGGGGAGCTGTTTTTT

v_gene: TRBV18
abundance: few
d_gene: TRBD1
j_gene: TRBJ1-5
len: 15
CDR3aa: CASSVLGQGNQPQHF
CDR3nt: TGTGCCAGCTCAGTCCTCGGACAGGGCAATCAGCCCCAGCATTTT

v_gene: TRBV5-1
abundance: .
d_gene: .
j_gene: TRBJ2-1
len: 15
CDR3aa: CASSFYPSSYNEQFF
CDR3nt: TGCGCCAGCAGCTTTTACCCGAGCTCCTACAATGAGCAGTTCTTC

v_gene: TRBV7-2
abundance: .
d_gene: TRBD1
j_gene: TRBJ1-5
len: 17
CDR3aa: CASSGGTGGGRGQPQHF
CDR3nt: TGTGCCAGCAGTGGGGGGACAGGGGGTGGTCGCGGTCAGCCCCAGCATTTT

v_gene: TRBV10-3
abundance: .
d_gene: .
j_gene: TRBJ1-1
len: 15
CDR3aa: CAIRRRGNMNTEAFF
CDR3nt: TGTGCCATCCGGAGGAGGGGGAACATGAACACTGAAGCTTTCTTT

v_gene: TRBV28
abundance: .
d_gene: .
j_gene: TRBJ1-2
len: 14
CDR3aa: CASSLSGGVGGYTF
CDR3nt: TGTGCCAGCAGCCTCTCGGGAGGGGTTGGTGGCTACACCTTC

v_gene: TRBV30
abundance: .
d_gene: TRBD1
j_gene: TRBJ1-5
len: 13
CDR3aa: CAWSGQGGQPQHF
CDR3nt: TGTGCCTGGAGCGGACAGGGGGGTCAGCCCCAGCATTTT

v_gene: TRBV5-1
abundance: .
d_gene: TRBD2
j_gene: TRBJ2-1
len: 16
CDR3aa: CASSLAPTSGYNEQFF
CDR3nt: TGCGCCAGCAGCTTGGCCCCGACTAGCGGGTACAATGAGCAGTTCTTC

v_gene: TRBV6-5
abundance: .
d_gene: TRBD1
j_gene: TRBJ1-2
len: 15
CDR3aa: CASSPGGQGYYGYTF
CDR3nt: TGTGCCAGCAGTCCCGGCGGACAGGGATACTATGGCTACACCTTC

v_gene: TRBV27
abundance: .
d_gene: .
j_gene: TRBJ2-5
len: 11
CDR3aa: CASALGETQYF
CDR3nt: TGTGCCAGCGCCCTGGGTGAGACCCAGTACTTC

v_gene: TRBV27
abundance: .
d_gene: .
j_gene: TRBJ1-2
len: 16
CDR3aa: CASSSLGGKFDYGYTF
CDR3nt: TGTGCCAGCAGTTCCCTTGGGGGAAAATTCGACTATGGCTACACCTTC

v_gene: TRBV19
abundance: .
d_gene: TRBD2
j_gene: TRBJ2-5
len: 15
CDR3aa: CASRPLSGTQETQYF
CDR3nt: TGTGCCAGTAGACCCCTTAGCGGGACTCAAGAGACCCAGTACTTC

v_gene: TRBV13
abundance: .
d_gene: TRBD2
j_gene: TRBJ2-3
len: 15
CDR3aa: CASSLLAGGTDTQYF
CDR3nt: TGTGCCAGCAGCTTATTGGCGGGGGGCACAGATACGCAGTATTTT

v_gene: TRBV28
abundance: .
d_gene: TRBD2
j_gene: TRBJ2-3
len: 15
CDR3aa: CASSIAGSLSDTQYF
CDR3nt: TGTGCCAGCAGTATAGCGGGTAGTCTTAGCGATACGCAGTATTTT

v_gene: TRBV5-6
abundance: few
d_gene: TRBD2
j_gene: TRBJ2-3
len: 18
CDR3aa: CASSFSPTSGRPTDTQYF
CDR3nt: TGTGCCAGCAGCTTTTCCCCGACTAGCGGGAGACCCACAGATACGCAGTATTTT

v_gene: TRBV5-1
abundance: .
d_gene: .
j_gene: TRBJ2-1
len: 16
CDR3aa: CASSLAGTADYNEQFF
CDR3nt: TGCGCCAGCAGCTTGGCCGGGACGGCTGATTACAATGAGCAGTTCTTC

v_gene: TRBV5-1
abundance: .
d_gene: .
j_gene: TRBJ2-7
len: 15
CDR3aa: CASSLTGTTSYEQYF
CDR3nt: TGCGCCAGCAGCTTAACCGGGACAACCTCCTACGAGCAGTACTTC

v_gene: TRBV28
abundance: .
d_gene: .
j_gene: TRBJ1-5
len: 12
CDR3aa: CASSLGGQPQHF
CDR3nt: TGTGCCAGCAGTTTAGGAGGTCAGCCCCAGCATTTT

v_gene: TRBV5-6
abundance: few
d_gene: TRBD1
j_gene: TRBJ1-2
len: 17
CDR3aa: CASSLREGQGFIYGYTF
CDR3nt: TGTGCCAGCAGCTTGCGGGAGGGACAGGGCTTCATCTATGGCTACACCTTC

v_gene: TRBV25-1
abundance: .
d_gene: TRBD1
j_gene: TRBJ2-5
len: 14
CDR3aa: CASSGQGAGETQYF
CDR3nt: TGTGCCAGCAGTGGACAGGGGGCGGGAGAGACCCAGTACTTC

v_gene: TRBV5-6
abundance: .
d_gene: TRBD1
j_gene: TRBJ1-6
len: 15
CDR3aa: CASSLRDRGFGTLHF
CDR3nt: TGTGCCAGCAGCCTAAGGGACAGGGGGTTTGGTACCCTCCACTTT

v_gene: TRBV28
abundance: few
d_gene: .
j_gene: TRBJ1-5
len: 15
CDR3aa: CASLQGSASNQPQHF
CDR3nt: TGTGCCAGCCTACAGGGCTCAGCTAGCAATCAGCCCCAGCATTTT

v_gene: TRBV25-1
abundance: .
d_gene: .
j_gene: TRBJ2-6
len: 12
CDR3aa: CASSVGANVLTF
CDR3nt: TGTGCCAGCAGTGTTGGGGCCAACGTCCTGACTTTC

v_gene: TRBV2
abundance: few
d_gene: .
j_gene: TRBJ1-2
len: 16
CDR3aa: CATWGSGRALNYGYTF
CDR3nt: TGTGCCACCTGGGGGAGCGGCCGGGCACTTAACTATGGCTACACCTTC

v_gene: TRBV7-9
abundance: .
d_gene: .
j_gene: TRBJ1-3
len: 13
CDR3aa: CASSGNSGNTIYF
CDR3nt: TGTGCCAGCTCGGGTAATTCTGGAAACACCATATATTTT

v_gene: TRBV27
abundance: once
d_gene: TRBD1
j_gene: TRBJ1-3
len: 17
CDR3aa: CASSLHGTGYSGNTIYF
CDR3nt: TGTGCCAGCAGTTTACACGGGACAGGCTACTCTGGAAACACCATATATTTT

v_gene: TRBV30
abundance: once
d_gene: .
j_gene: TRBJ2-3
len: 13
CDR3aa: CAWTGSWGDTQYF
CDR3nt: TGTGCCTGGACGGGCAGCTGGGGGGATACGCAGTATTTT

v_gene: TRBV7-3
abundance: .
d_gene: TRBD1
j_gene: TRBJ1-3
len: 14
CDR3aa: CASSMGQPGNTIYF
CDR3nt: TGTGCCAGCAGCATGGGACAGCCCGGAAACACCATATATTTT

v_gene: TRBV5-8
abundance: .
d_gene: TRBD1
j_gene: TRBJ2-5
len: 17
CDR3aa: CASSLVFGTGYQETQYF
CDR3nt: TGTGCCAGCAGCTTGGTTTTTGGGACAGGGTACCAAGAGACCCAGTACTTC

v_gene: TRBV6-1
abundance: .
d_gene: TRBD1
j_gene: TRBJ2-1
len: 15
CDR3aa: CASIRQGFVQGEQFF
CDR3nt: TGTGCCAGCATTAGACAGGGGTTCGTACAAGGTGAGCAGTTCTTC

v_gene: TRBV28
abundance: .
d_gene: TRBD1
j_gene: TRBJ1-1
len: 13
CDR3aa: CASRETGVTEAFF
CDR3nt: TGTGCCAGCAGGGAAACAGGGGTCACTGAAGCTTTCTTT

v_gene: TRBV6-5
abundance: .
d_gene: TRBD1
j_gene: TRBJ1-5
len: 14
CDR3aa: CASSRGQGGQPQHF
CDR3nt: TGTGCCAGCAGCCGTGGACAGGGAGGCCAGCCCCAGCATTTT

v_gene: TRBV19
abundance: .
d_gene: .
j_gene: TRBJ1-5
len: 14
CDR3aa: CASSISGVDQPQHF
CDR3nt: TGTGCCAGTAGTATCTCGGGGGTGGATCAGCCCCAGCATTTT

v_gene: TRBV5-4
abundance: .
d_gene: TRBD2
j_gene: TRBJ2-7
len: 15
CDR3aa: CASSGGLAGDYEQYF
CDR3nt: TGTGCCAGCAGCGGGGGCCTAGCGGGAGATTACGAGCAGTACTTC

v_gene: TRBV5-1
abundance: once
d_gene: .
j_gene: TRBJ2-1
len: 12
CDR3aa: CASSLLSTEQFF
CDR3nt: TGCGCCAGCAGCTTGCTTTCAACCGAGCAGTTCTTC